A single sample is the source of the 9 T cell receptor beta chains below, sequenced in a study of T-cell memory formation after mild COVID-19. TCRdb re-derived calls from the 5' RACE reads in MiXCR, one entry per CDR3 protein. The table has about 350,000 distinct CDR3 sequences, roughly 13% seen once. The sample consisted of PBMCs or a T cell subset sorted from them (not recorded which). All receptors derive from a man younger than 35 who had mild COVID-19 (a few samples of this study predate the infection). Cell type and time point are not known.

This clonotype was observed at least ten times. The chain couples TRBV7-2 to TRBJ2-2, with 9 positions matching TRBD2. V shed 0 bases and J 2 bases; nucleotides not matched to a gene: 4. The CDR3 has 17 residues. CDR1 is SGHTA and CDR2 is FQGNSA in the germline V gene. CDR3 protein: CASSLAAGGHNTGELFF. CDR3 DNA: TGTGCCAGCAGCTTAGCAGCGGGGGGCCACAACACCGGGGAGCTGTTTTTT. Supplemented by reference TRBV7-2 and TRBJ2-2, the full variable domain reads GAGVSQSPSNKVTEKGKDVELRCDPISGHTALYWYRQSLGQGLEFLIYFQGNSAPDKSGLPSDRFSAERTGGSVSTLTIQRTQQEDSAVYLCASSLAAGGHNTGELFFGEGSRLTVL.

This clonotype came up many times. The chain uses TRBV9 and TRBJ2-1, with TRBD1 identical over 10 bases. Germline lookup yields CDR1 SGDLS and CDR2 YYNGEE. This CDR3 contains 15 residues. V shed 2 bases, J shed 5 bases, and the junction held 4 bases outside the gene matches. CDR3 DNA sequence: TGTGCCAGCAGCGTTGCCGGACAGGGGGACAATGAGCAGTTCTTC. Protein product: CASSVAGQGDNEQFF.

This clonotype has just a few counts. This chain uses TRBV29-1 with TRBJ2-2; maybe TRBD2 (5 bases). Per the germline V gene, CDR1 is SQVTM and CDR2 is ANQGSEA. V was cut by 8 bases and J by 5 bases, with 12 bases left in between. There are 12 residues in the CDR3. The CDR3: CSIGGLTGELFF. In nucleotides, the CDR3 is TGCAGCATAGGCGGGTTGACCGGGGAGCTGTTTTTT.

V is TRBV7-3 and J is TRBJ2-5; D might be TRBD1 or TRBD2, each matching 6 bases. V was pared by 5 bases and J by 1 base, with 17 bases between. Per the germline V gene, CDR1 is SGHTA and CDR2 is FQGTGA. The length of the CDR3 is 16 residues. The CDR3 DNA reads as TGTGCCAGCAGCAGTCATGGGGGGCGAGTCCAAGAGACCCAGTACTTC. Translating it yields CASSSHGGRVQETQYF.

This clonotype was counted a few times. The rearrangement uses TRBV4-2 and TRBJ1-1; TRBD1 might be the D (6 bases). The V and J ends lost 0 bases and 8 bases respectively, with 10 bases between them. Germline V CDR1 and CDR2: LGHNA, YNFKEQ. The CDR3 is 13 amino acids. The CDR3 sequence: CASSQDRGGEAFF. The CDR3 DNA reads TGTGCCAGCAGCCAAGATCGAGGGGGGGAAGCTTTCTTT.

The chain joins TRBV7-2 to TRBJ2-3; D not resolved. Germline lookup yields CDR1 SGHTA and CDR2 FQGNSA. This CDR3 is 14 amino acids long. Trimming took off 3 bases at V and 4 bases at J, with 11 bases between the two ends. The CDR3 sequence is CASSFKGRADTQYF. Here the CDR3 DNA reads TGTGCCAGCAGCTTTAAGGGTAGGGCAGATACGCAGTATTTT.

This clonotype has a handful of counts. The CDR3 coding sequence is TGTGCCAGCAGTAGATTCGCTGAAGCTTTCTTT. Protein product: CASSRFAEAFF. The chain is built from TRBV6-2 or TRBV6-3 and TRBJ1-1, with unresolved D. Germline V gene lookup returns CDR1 MNHEY and CDR2 SVGEGT. Trimming shortened V by 5 bases and J by 6 bases, and 7 bases separated the two germline ends. The CDR3 sequence is 11 residues long.

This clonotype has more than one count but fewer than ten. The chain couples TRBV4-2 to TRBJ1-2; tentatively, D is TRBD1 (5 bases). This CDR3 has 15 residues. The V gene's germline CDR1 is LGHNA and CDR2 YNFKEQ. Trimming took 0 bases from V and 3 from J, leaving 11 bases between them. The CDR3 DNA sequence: TGTGCCAGCAGCCAAGAACAGGAAGTATACTATGGCTACACCTTC. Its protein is CASSQEQEVYYGYTF.

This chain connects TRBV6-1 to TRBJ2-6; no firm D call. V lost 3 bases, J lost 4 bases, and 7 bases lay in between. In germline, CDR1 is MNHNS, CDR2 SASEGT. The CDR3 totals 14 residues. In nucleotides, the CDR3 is TGTGCCAGCAGTGATTGGTCCGGGGCCAACGTCCTGACTTTC. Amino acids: CASSDWSGANVLTF.